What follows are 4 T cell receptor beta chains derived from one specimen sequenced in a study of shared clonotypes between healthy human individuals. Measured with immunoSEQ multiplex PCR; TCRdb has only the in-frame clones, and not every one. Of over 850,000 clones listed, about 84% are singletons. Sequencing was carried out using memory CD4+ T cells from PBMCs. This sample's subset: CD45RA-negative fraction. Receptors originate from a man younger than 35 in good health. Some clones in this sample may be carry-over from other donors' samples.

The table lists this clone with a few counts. The CDR3, as DNA: TGCGCCAGCAGCCAAGATCTTTGGGAGGGTAGCAATCAGCCCCAGCATTTT. This translates into CASSQDLWEGSNQPQHF. The J gene is TRBJ1-5, the V gene TRBV4-1; D is uncertain. V shed 0 bases and J shed 0 bases, with 12 bases lying between them. The CDR3 is 17 amino acids. Germline CDR1 reads MGHRA; CDR2 reads YSYEKL.

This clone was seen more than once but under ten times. The CDR3 reads CASSSPRDFTGELFF. DNA of the CDR3: TGTGCCAGCAGCTCCCCAAGAGATTTCACCGGGGAGCTGTTTTTT. The chain is built from TRBV5-4 and TRBJ2-2, with D unresolved. V was shortened by 3 bases and J by 4 bases, with 13 bases between the two germline ends. The CDR3 consists of 15 residues. In germline, CDR1 is SGHNT, CDR2 YYREEE (reference sequence).

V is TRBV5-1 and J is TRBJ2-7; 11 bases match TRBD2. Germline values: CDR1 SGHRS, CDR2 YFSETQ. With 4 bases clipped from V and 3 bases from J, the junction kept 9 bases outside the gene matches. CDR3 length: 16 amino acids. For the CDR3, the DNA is TGCGCCAGCAGCCATGGGACTAGCGGAGCGGGCTACGAGCAGTACTTC. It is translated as CASSHGTSGAGYEQYF.

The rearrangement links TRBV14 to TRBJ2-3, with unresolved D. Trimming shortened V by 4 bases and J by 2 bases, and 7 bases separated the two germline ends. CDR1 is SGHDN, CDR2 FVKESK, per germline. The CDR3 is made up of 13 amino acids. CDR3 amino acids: CASSPHYTDTQYF. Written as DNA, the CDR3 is TGTGCCAGCAGCCCCCATTACACAGATACGCAGTATTTT.